This T cell receptor beta chain was retrieved from a study of regulatory T cells in long-lasting Graves disease. Findings of the study overall: Persistent Graves' cases showed lower TCR diversity than newly diagnosed cases.

Arm-PCR of CDR3 regions and iRepertoire HTBI primers were the basis on which TCR beta libraries were built. TCRdb independently ran MiXCR on the multiplex PCR reads; one entry per CDR3 protein. The repertoire includes 400,000 or so distinct CDR3 sequences, 23% of them detected once, and about a quarter sits in the top ten. This CDR3 region has 12 residues. Between the trimmed V and J ends, which lost 10 bases and 2 bases, there was a span of 8 bases. The germline V gene encodes CDR1 MNHNS and CDR2 SASEGT. Specified time point: persistent/refractory GD, antithyroid drugs over 5 years with positive TRAb. PBMC-derived RNA was used for the TCR library. This clonotype was observed a handful of times. The target antigen is unknown.

This TCR was recovered from a female donor with Graves disease. This sequence joins TRBV6-1 and TRBJ1-4; D ambiguous. The source was peripheral blood mononuclear cells (PBMCs), collected when the disease was refractory, from a patient treated with antithyroid drugs. CDR3 residues: CAIRRTNEKLFF. The CDR3 DNA follows: TGTGCCATTCGGAGGACTAATGAAAAACTGTTTTTT.